A selection of T cell receptor beta chains follows, all from one sample in a study of CD4 T cells in relation to SARS-CoV-2 and coronaviruses. Sequencing was performed with immunoSEQ multiplex PCR; in TCRdb, only in-frame clones are kept and a portion is missing. The table includes around 41,000 clones, over 75% detected once. Their target antigens are unknown. The sample taken for sequencing was naive CD4+ T cells from PBMCs, cultured in vitro. The receptor source for this set is an adult with COVID-19. The CDR3 runs from the conserved cysteine through the conserved F or W. Fields, in order: V gene, D gene, CDR3 length, J gene, clone size, CDR3 DNA, CDR3 protein. D genes are given only for firm matches. Clone sizes are given selectively: once, few, many, or a class where the clone is expanded.

TRBV4-2,NA,13,TRBJ1-5,NA,TGTGCCAGCAGCCAAGTGCGTGATCAGCCCCAGCATTTT,CASSQVRDQPQHF
TRBV28,NA,13,TRBJ1-2,NA,TGTGCCAGCAGTTCCCCCCAGACTATTGGCTACACCTTC,CASSSPQTIGYTF
TRBV27,TRBD2,16,TRBJ2-7,NA,TGTGCCAGCAGTTTTTTAGCGGGAGGACCACCCCTCGAGCAGTACTTC,CASSFLAGGPPLEQYF
TRBV4-1,TRBD1,14,TRBJ2-3,NA,TGCGCCAGCAGCCAACGGACAGGGACAGATACGCAGTATTTT,CASSQRTGTDTQYF
TRBV6-1,TRBD2,15,TRBJ2-1,few,TGTGCCAGCAGCAAAACACCCGGGACTACATATGAGCAGTTCTTC,CASSKTPGTTYEQFF
TRBV5-4,NA,16,TRBJ2-1,NA,TGTGCCAGCAGCTTGGGTCTTACTTTGACAGACAATGAGCAGTTCTTC,CASSLGLTLTDNEQFF
TRBV27,TRBD1,15,TRBJ2-2,NA,TGTGCCAGCAGCTTCCGGGACAGGCCGACCGGGGAGCTGTTTTTT,CASSFRDRPTGELFF
TRBV19,NA,13,TRBJ1-1,NA,TGTGCCAGTAGTATCTTTCAGAACACTGAAGCTTTCTTT,CASSIFQNTEAFF
TRBV30,TRBD1,12,TRBJ2-4,NA,TGTGCCTGGGGGGACAGCAAAAACATTCAGTACTTC,CAWGDSKNIQYF
TRBV19,TRBD2,16,TRBJ2-3,NA,TGTGCCAGTAGCCAAACTAGCGGAGGCGGTGCAGATACGCAGTATTTT,CASSQTSGGGADTQYF
TRBV19,NA,15,TRBJ2-1,NA,TGTGCCACCCGACCAGGGACTCTTAATTACAATGAGCAGTTCTTC,CATRPGTLNYNEQFF
TRBV12-3/TRBV12-4,NA,13,TRBJ2-2,NA,TGTGCCAGCAACCTCTTTAGCACCGGGGAGCTGTTTTTT,CASNLFSTGELFF
TRBV4-1,NA,15,TRBJ2-1,few,TGCGCCAGCAGCCAAGATCGGGACCACGGAGATGAGCAGTTCTTC,CASSQDRDHGDEQFF
TRBV5-8,NA,20,TRBJ1-1,NA,TGTGCCAGCAGCTTGGTACCTAGCGGGGCAGGGGAAGCAATGAACACTGAAGCTTTCTTT,CASSLVPSGAGEAMNTEAFF
TRBV2,TRBD2,13,TRBJ2-1,few,TGTGCCAGCAGATCGGGACTAGCGATTGAGCAGTTCTTC,CASRSGLAIEQFF